Here is one TCR beta chain with its context. Its antigen is undetermined. These data originate in a study of monozygotic twins with inflammatory bowel disease. Study conclusions and caveats: Results did not support any single strong IBD-associated signal or clonotype.

Researchers put TCRalpha and TCRbeta cDNA through two nested PCRs lasting around 15 and 10 cycles. TCRdb reanalyzed the 5' RACE reads and collapses them to one entry per CDR3 protein, without DNA. The repertoire shows about 140,000 distinct CDR3 sequences; the top ten hold 2.4%. The CDR3 consists of 14 residues. CDR1 and CDR2 (germline): SGHNT, YYREEE (reference sequence). The source of this sequence is a human donor with ulcerative colitis or Crohn's disease, or a healthy co-twin of an affected twin (not recorded which). This chain joins TRBV5-4 and TRBJ1-2. The sequenced material came from blood. The CDR3 here is CASSLAGGGNGYTF. Together with reference TRBV5-4 and TRBJ1-2, the CDR3 gives the full variable domain: ETGVTQSPTHLIKTRGQQVTLRCSSQSGHNTVSWYQQALGQGPQFIFQYYREEENGRGNFPPRFSGLQFPNYSSELNVNALELDDSALYLCASSLAGGGNGYTFGSGTRLTVV.